One and the same sample provided the 25 T cell receptor beta chains below, sequenced in a study of blood T cells in healthy people across ages (dated by TCRdb to about 2015). The library was obtained by 5' RACE. For sequencing, an Illumina HiSeq 2500 was employed. A second about 7 to 12 cycle PCR used a sample-barcoded 5' primer and a J-beta primer mix. TCRdb trimmed public reads at Q25 via fastp, called clones via MiXCR and kept in-frame beta chains. Each entry is one CDR3 protein sequence, shown with its most common DNA and genes. The sample data list approximately 1.5 million distinct CDR3 sequences, and approximately 43% of these were observed just once. 4% of the sample rests with the top ten. The sequenced material came from blood. These receptors all stem from a woman aged 18-35 years in good health.

This clonotype was recorded many times. The V call is TRBV12-3 or TRBV12-4, the J call TRBJ1-5; possibly TRBD1 for D (5 bases). V shed 5 bases and J shed 6 bases, with 11 bases lying between them. The CDR3 extends over 13 amino acids. DNA of the CDR3: TGTGCCAGCAGTGTAGGGGAAGGTCAGCCCCAGCATTTT. This gives the protein CASSVGEGQPQHF.

This rearrangement joins TRBV15 to TRBJ2-5, with a weak D call TRBD2 (5 bases). The germline gives CDR1 LNHNV, CDR2 YYDKDF (reference sequence). The CDR3 is 14 amino acids. V was shortened by 0 bases and J by 4 bases, with 9 bases between the two germline ends. The CDR3 here is CATSRDRGRETQYF. In DNA form, the CDR3 reads TGTGCCACCAGCAGAGATCGGGGAAGAGAGACCCAGTACTTC.

Details on this clonotype: The junction differs from germline at one of its ends, possibly a read error. The chain uses TRBV29-1 and TRBJ1-2, with no clear D. This CDR3 spans 13 amino acids. The germline V gene has CDR1 SQVTM and CDR2 ANQGSEA. CDR3 region: CSAAQDGNYGDTF. CDR3 DNA sequence: TGCAGCGCTGCCCAGGACGGAAACTATGGCGACACCTTC.

The V and J genes are TRBV27 and TRBJ2-2; 7 bases are shared with TRBD1. The CDR3 is 15 amino acids. Trimming at V came to 3 bases and at J to 5 bases, leaving 6 bases not matched to a gene. CDR1 and CDR2 from the germline V gene are MNHEY and SMNVEV (reference sequence). CDR3 loop: CASSFSRGRTGELFF. The CDR3 nucleotides read TGTGCCAGCAGTTTCTCTAGGGGGCGGACCGGGGAGCTGTTTTTT.

This clonotype has more than one count but fewer than ten. V is TRBV4-1 and J is TRBJ2-1; 13 nucleotides match TRBD2. Trimming took 1 base from V and 8 from J; bases not matched to a gene: 2. CDR1 and CDR2 (germline): MGHRA, YSYEKL. The CDR3 spans 15 residues. In DNA form, the CDR3 reads TGCGCCAGCAGCCAAGGGACTAGCGGGGGCGATGAGCAGTTCTTC. Residues: CASSQGTSGGDEQFF.

This clonotype was picked up a small number of times. This chain links TRBV2 with TRBJ2-7; weak D call: TRBD2 (5 bases). Germline loops: CDR1 SNHLY, CDR2 FYNNEI. Between the trimmed V and J ends, which lost 3 bases and 2 bases, there was a span of 8 bases. The CDR3 has 13 residues. The CDR3 nucleotides are TGTGCCAGCAGTGACGAGGGAACCTACGAGCAGTACTTC. Its protein product is CASSDEGTYEQYF.

This chain joins TRBV6-7 and TRBJ2-5, with D maybe TRBD1 (5 bases). TRBV6-7 is designated an ORF whose function remains uncertain. V lost 0 bases to trimming and J lost 0 bases, with 8 bases between them. CDR3 length equals 15 residues. CDR3 DNA sequence: TGTGCCAGCAGTTACTCCCAGGGTAACCAAGAGACCCAGTACTTC. Its translation is CASSYSQGNQETQYF.

V usage is TRBV19 and J usage is TRBJ1-2; TRBD1 agrees at 7 bases. This CDR3 is 15 amino acids long. CDR1 is LNHDA, CDR2 SQIVND, per germline (reference sequence). V lost 5 bases, J lost 8 bases, and 14 bases stayed unmatched. The CDR3 is CASSPQRTGVRGYTF. CDR3 bases: TGTGCCAGTAGTCCTCAGAGGACAGGAGTTCGCGGCTACACCTTC.

This clonotype was picked up a small number of times. The rearrangement uses TRBV11-2 and TRBJ2-3; weak D call: TRBD2 (5 bases). The germline V and J ends were trimmed by 4 bases and 6 bases, with 14 bases remaining between them. Germline CDR1 SGHAT, CDR2 FQNNGV. The CDR3 covers 14 residues. The CDR3, as DNA: TGTGCCAGCAGCTCAGCGGTCGGGGTCGATACGCAGTATTTT. This codes for CASSSAVGVDTQYF. Full variable domain (remainder filled in from reference TRBV11-2 and TRBJ2-3): EAGVAQSPRYKIIEKRQSVAFWCNPISGHATLYWYQQILGQGPKLLIQFQNNGVVDDSQLPKDRFSAERLKGVDSTLKIQPAKLEDSAVYLCASSSAVGVDTQYFGPGTRLTVL.

J is TRBJ1-2 and V is TRBV20-1; 8 bases match TRBD1. Trimming cost V 1 base and J 2 bases; bases outside gene matches: 6. CDR3 length: 15 residues. Germline CDR1 DFQATT, CDR2 SNEGSKA (reference sequence). This chain's CDR3 is CSARAPGGANYGYTF. Here the CDR3 DNA reads TGCAGTGCTAGAGCCCCAGGGGGCGCGAACTATGGCTACACCTTC.

V is TRBV4-3 and J is TRBJ1-6; D is uncertain. The ends were cut back, 0 bases at V and 9 bases at J, with 12 bases in the middle. Germline CDR1 LGHNA, CDR2 YSLEER. The CDR3 is 15 residues long. The CDR3 nucleotides are TGCGCCAGCAGCCAAGATGGGAGGGTGGGTTCACCCCTCCACTTT. Translation: CASSQDGRVGSPLHF.

This chain uses TRBV4-1 with TRBJ1-2, with 9 bases that match TRBD1. CDR3 length: 16 residues. In germline, CDR1 is MGHRA, CDR2 YSYEKL. V dropped 1 base and J dropped 1; count of bases not matched to a gene: 4. CDR3 DNA sequence: TGCGCCAGCAGCCAAGCAGGACAGGGGAATAACTATGGCTACACCTTC. Encoded protein: CASSQAGQGNNYGYTF.

A few counts support this clonotype. The chain joins TRBV20-1 to TRBJ2-3; D uncertain. With 6 bases removed from V and 4 bases from J, the gap between germline ends came to 14 bases. Germline V lookup: CDR1 DFQATT, CDR2 SNEGSKA (reference sequence). The CDR3 runs 13 residues. The CDR3 reads CSARGRSPDTQYF. The CDR3 region has the DNA TGCAGTGCCCGAGGCAGATCCCCAGATACGCAGTATTTT.

J is TRBJ2-7 and V is TRBV20-1; 8 bases are a match to TRBD2. In germline, CDR1 is DFQATT, CDR2 SNEGSKA (reference sequence). J lost 7 bases, V lost 3 bases, and 14 bases had no gene match. CDR3 length equals 15 residues. The CDR3 loop is CSARSGLAGLNEQYF. The CDR3 bases are TGCAGTGCTAGGAGCGGCCTAGCGGGCCTCAATGAGCAGTACTTC.

V is TRBV4-3 and J is TRBJ1-1; D is undetermined. Trimming took 2 bases from V and 0 from J, leaving 19 bases between them. The germline gives CDR1 LGHNA, CDR2 YSLEER. This CDR3 is 18 amino acids long. CDR3 residues: CASSQSFSASYMNTEAFF. Here the CDR3 DNA reads TGCGCCAGCAGCCAAAGCTTCTCCGCCTCCTACATGAACACTGAAGCTTTCTTT.

The J gene is TRBJ2-7, the V gene TRBV28; D ambiguous. V was shortened by 3 bases and J by 9 bases, with 15 bases between the two germline ends. Germline V gene lookup returns CDR1 MDHEN and CDR2 SYDVKM. This CDR3 is built from 13 residues. CDR3 in amino acids: CASSLGIGCGQYF. In nucleotides, the CDR3 is TGTGCCAGCAGTTTGGGAATAGGCTGCGGGCAGTACTTC.

CDR3 coding DNA: TGCGCCAGCAGCCAAGAGACCCCGGGACTCATTAATGAAAAACTGTTTTTT. Protein product: CASSQETPGLINEKLFF. The chain joins TRBV4-3 to TRBJ1-4, with a tentative D call TRBD1 (5 bases). Trimming left V 0 bases short and J 4 bases short, with 15 bases between. The germline V gene has CDR1 LGHNA and CDR2 YSLEER. The CDR3 runs 17 residues.

This clonotype was observed a handful of times. The V and J genes are TRBV6-1 and TRBJ2-1; a weak D match, TRBD2 (5 bases). The CDR3 runs to 13 residues. V was trimmed by 11 bases and J by 10 bases, leaving 21 bases between them. CDR1 and CDR2 from the germline V gene are MNHNS and SASEGT. CDR3 DNA: TGTGCCGTTACCAACCGAGGGTCTGGCGAGCAGTTCTTC. Translating it yields CAVTNRGSGEQFF.

Comment on this clonotype: This could be a read error, since a much larger clone is one nucleotide away. This chain joins TRBV7-3 and TRBJ2-7, with D tentatively TRBD2 (6 bases). This CDR3 spans 13 amino acids. V dropped 5 bases and J dropped 8 bases, with 16 bases sitting between them. Looked up from germline, CDR1 is SGHTA and CDR2 is FQGTGA. The CDR3 sequence is CASSGSRREKQYF. CDR3 coding DNA: TGTGCCAGCAGCGGGTCCCGACGGGAGAAGCAGTACTTC.

This clonotype came up a few times. The chain has TRBV24-1 and TRBJ2-5, with D possibly being TRBD1 or TRBD2 (5 bases each). CDR1 and CDR2 (germline): KGHDR, SFDVKD. CDR3 size: 13 residues. Trimming left V 9 bases short and J 2 bases short, with 12 bases between. The CDR3 here is CATGGDGQETQYF. The CDR3 DNA sequence: TGTGCCACCGGTGGGGACGGACAAGAGACCCAGTACTTC.

In its sample, this clonotype was seen a few times. The chain recombines TRBV24-1 with TRBJ2-5, with D uncertain. V was pared by 4 bases and J by 5 bases, with 7 bases between. The germline V gene encodes CDR1 KGHDR and CDR2 SFDVKD. The CDR3 totals 12 residues. The CDR3 nucleotides read TGTGCCACCAGTGACTTCACGGAGACCCAGTACTTC. It codes for CATSDFTETQYF.

The J gene is TRBJ2-7, the V gene TRBV25-1; no firm D call. Germline V gene data show CDR1 as MGHDK and CDR2 as SYGVNS. This CDR3 has 13 residues. Between the trimmed V and J ends, which lost 8 bases and 2 bases, there was a span of 13 bases. The CDR3 sequence: CASVRGATYEQYF. The CDR3 nucleotides read TGTGCCAGCGTCCGAGGTGCAACCTACGAGCAGTACTTC.

The rearrangement links TRBV3-1 to TRBJ2-1; TRBD1 matches at 10 bases. V trimming: 0 bases; J trimming: 6 bases; junction bases outside the gene matches: 8. CDR1 is LGHDT, CDR2 YNNKEL, per germline (reference sequence). This CDR3 has 17 amino acids. For the CDR3, the DNA is TGTGCCAGCAGCCAAGATGGGGGACAGGGGCGTGGCAATGAGCAGTTCTTC. It codes for CASSQDGGQGRGNEQFF.

In its sample, this clonotype was seen once. The V call is TRBV2, the J call TRBJ1-5, with D hard to call. V lost 6 bases and J 1 base, leaving 13 bases between the germline ends. This CDR3 contains 15 residues. Germline loops: CDR1 SNHLY, CDR2 FYNNEI. The CDR3 loop reads CASSDSRTSNQPQHF. DNA for the CDR3: TGTGCCAGCAGCGATTCCAGGACGAGCAATCAGCCCCAGCATTTT.

This clonotype was counted between two and nine times. V is TRBV6-5 and J is TRBJ1-1; D not certain. V dropped 2 bases and J dropped 5 bases, with 9 bases sitting between them. The CDR3 runs 13 residues. Germline CDR1 reads MNHEY; CDR2 reads SVGAGI. In nucleotides, the CDR3 is TGTGCCAGCAGTTACCACGGGAATACTGAAGCTTTCTTT. It yields the protein CASSYHGNTEAFF.